The 20 T cell receptor beta chains below were found in one sample sequenced in a study of blood T cell repertoires in COVID-19. Clones were sequenced by immunoSEQ multiplex PCR, and TCRdb holds only the in-frame ones, with some missing. This table has some 320,000 clones, approximately 85% appearing once. Sequenced material: peripheral blood. The receptors stem from a human donor in a cohort sampled during active COVID-19.

The chain uses TRBV11-2 and TRBJ2-2; 9 nucleotides align to TRBD1. Unmatched junction bases numbered 4, after V lost 4 bases and J lost 4 bases. The CDR3 runs to 15 residues. Per germline, CDR1 SGHAT and CDR2 FQNNGV. The CDR3: CASSSPGQGTGELFF. The CDR3 DNA reads TGTGCCAGCAGCTCACCGGGACAGGGCACCGGGGAGCTGTTTTTT. Full variable domain (missing parts from reference TRBV11-2 and TRBJ2-2): EAGVAQSPRYKIIEKRQSVAFWCNPISGHATLYWYQQILGQGPKLLIQFQNNGVVDDSQLPKDRFSAERLKGVDSTLKIQPAKLEDSAVYLCASSSPGQGTGELFFGEGSRLTVL.

The rearrangement uses TRBV11-2 and TRBJ2-7, with D possibly matching TRBD2 (6 bases). V lost 5 bases and J 2 bases, leaving 13 bases between the germline ends. Germline CDR1 SGHAT, CDR2 FQNNGV. CDR3 length: 14 amino acids. CDR3 protein: CASSGIGGAYEQYF. Written as DNA, the CDR3 is TGTGCCAGCAGCGGTATAGGAGGGGCCTACGAGCAGTACTTC.

This clone was detected once. This chain uses TRBV19 with TRBJ1-2; 9 nucleotides agree with TRBD1. The CDR3 is 15 residues long. CDR1 LNHDA and CDR2 SQIVND come from the germline V gene (reference sequence). The junction had 7 bases not matched to a gene; V was cut back by 5 bases and J by 3 bases. The CDR3 DNA follows: TGTGCCAGTAGTGTCTACAGGGGGCAGGACTATGGCTACACCTTC. Its translation is CASSVYRGQDYGYTF.

This sequence joins TRBV7-9 and TRBJ1-1, with D hard to call. The CDR3 has 18 amino acids. V gave up 2 bases and J gave up 3 bases, with 22 bases separating them. CDR1 and CDR2 from the germline V gene are SEHNR and FQNEAQ (reference sequence). CDR3 region: CASSLPLPVEGKDTEAFF. The CDR3 coding sequence is TGTGCCAGCAGCTTACCCCTCCCTGTGGAGGGTAAAGACACTGAAGCTTTCTTT.

The genes are TRBV5-5 and TRBJ1-1; possibly TRBD1 for D (6 bases). Trimming stripped 1 base from V and 5 bases from J, with 18 bases between. CDR1 SGHKS and CDR2 YYEKEE come from the germline V gene (reference sequence). This CDR3 has 16 amino acids. CDR3 in amino acids: CASSLLGGGARTEAFF. CDR3 DNA: TGTGCCAGCAGCTTGTTGGGCGGGGGCGCGAGGACTGAAGCTTTCTTT.

The chain joins TRBV19 to TRBJ1-5; D possibly corresponds to TRBD1 (6 bases). Looked up from germline, CDR1 is LNHDA and CDR2 is SQIVND (reference sequence). CDR3 size: 15 residues. V was cut by 5 bases and J by 6 bases, with 17 bases left in between. The CDR3: CASSPQGMGIQPQHF. In DNA form, the CDR3 reads TGTGCCAGTAGTCCTCAGGGGATGGGAATTCAGCCCCAGCATTTT.

This chain uses TRBV29-1 with TRBJ2-3, with 11 bases lining up with TRBD2. Germline lookup yields CDR1 SQVTM and CDR2 ANQGSEA. Losses at the gene ends were 6 bases for V and 4 bases for J; bases not matched to a gene: 15. This CDR3 region has 17 residues. The CDR3 sequence is CSVASSGGPQPADTQYF. The CDR3 DNA reads TGCAGCGTCGCCTCTAGCGGGGGGCCTCAACCGGCAGATACGCAGTATTTT.

This chain uses TRBV10-2 with TRBJ2-7; D is ambiguous. V dropped 5 bases and J dropped 2 bases, with 4 bases sitting between them. CDR3 length: 11 amino acids. The germline V gene encodes CDR1 WSHSY and CDR2 SAAADI. DNA of the CDR3: TGCGCCAGCAGTCCGGCCTACGAGCAGTACTTC. Translated, it gives CASSPAYEQYF.

The gene calls are TRBV19 and TRBJ2-3; D is undetermined. Trimming pared 3 bases from V and 8 bases from J, leaving 12 bases between. The CDR3 extends over 13 amino acids. Germline values: CDR1 LNHDA, CDR2 SQIVND (reference sequence). The CDR3 sequence: CASSISSVGTQYF. In DNA, the CDR3 is TGTGCCAGTAGTATCTCCAGCGTCGGTACGCAGTATTTT. The full variable domain, its missing parts supplied by reference TRBV19 and TRBJ2-3, is DGGITQSPKYLFRKEGQNVTLSCEQNLNHDAMYWYRQDPGQGLRLIYYSQIVNDFQKGDIAEGYSVSREKKESFPLTVTSAQKNPTAFYLCASSISSVGTQYFGPGTRLTVL.

The V and J genes are TRBV24-1 and TRBJ1-2; a weak D match, TRBD1 (6 bases). The CDR3 sequence is 15 residues long. Germline V CDR1 and CDR2: KGHDR, SFDVKD. Trimming left V 5 bases short and J 7 bases short, with 19 bases between. CDR3 nucleotides: TGTGCCACCAGTGGGACCCGTGTAGGGGGTTTTGGCTACACCTTC. Translation gives CATSGTRVGGFGYTF.

The rearrangement links TRBV11-2 to TRBJ1-2; 9 nucleotides match TRBD1. The germline CDR1 and CDR2 sequences are SGHAT and FQNNGV. The CDR3 runs to 12 residues. With V trimmed by 11 bases and J by 6 bases, 7 bases remained unmatched. CDR3 sequence: CACGQGRNGYTF. For the CDR3, the DNA is TGTGCCTGCGGACAGGGGAGGAATGGCTACACCTTC.

J is TRBJ2-3 and V is TRBV6-5; TRBD2 might be the D (6 bases). CDR1 and CDR2 (germline): MNHEY, SVGAGI. The CDR3 covers 15 residues. Trimming removed 2 bases at V and 2 bases at J, with 11 bases between. The CDR3 DNA reads TGTGCCAGCAGTTACCGGGCGGGGTACACAGATACGCAGTATTTT. This sequence encodes CASSYRAGYTDTQYF.

The genes are TRBV15 and TRBJ2-1, with 9 bases matching TRBD1. This CDR3 region has 15 residues. Germline V gene data show CDR1 as LNHNV and CDR2 as YYDKDF (reference sequence). Trimming cost V 3 bases and J 8 bases; bases outside gene matches: 8. For the CDR3, the DNA is TGTGCCACCAGCAGCCAGGACAGGGGCCTCGATGAGCAGTTCTTC. This encodes CATSSQDRGLDEQFF. Supplemented by reference TRBV15 and TRBJ2-1, the full variable domain reads DAMVIQNPRYQVTQFGKPVTLSCSQTLNHNVMYWYQQKSSQAPKLLFHYYDKDFNNEADTPDNFQSRRPNTSFCFLDIRSPGLGDTAMYLCATSSQDRGLDEQFFGPGTRLTVL.

The chain joins TRBV2 to TRBJ1-1; 7 positions match TRBD1. Germline V gives CDR1 SNHLY, CDR2 FYNNEI. The CDR3 loop spans 14 amino acids. The V gene end was trimmed by 5 bases and the J gene end by 5 bases; junction bases not matched to a gene: 8. This chain's CDR3 is CASSKTGIGTEAFF. The CDR3 DNA sequence: TGTGCCAGCAGTAAGACAGGGATCGGGACTGAAGCTTTCTTT. Using reference TRBV2 and TRBJ1-1 for the parts outside the CDR3, the full variable domain is EPEVTQTPSHQVTQMGQEVILRCVPISNHLYFYWYRQILGQKVEFLVSFYNNEISEKSEIFDDQFSVERPDGSNFTLKIRSTKLEDSAMYFCASSKTGIGTEAFFGQGTRLTVV.

The chain uses TRBV5-1 and TRBJ1-5, with TRBD1 as a possible D gene (6 bases). Trimming stripped 0 bases from V and 5 bases from J, with 12 bases between. The CDR3 totals 15 residues. Germline values: CDR1 SGHRS, CDR2 YFSETQ. CDR3 protein: CASSLEGGVYQPQHF. Written as DNA, the CDR3 is TGCGCCAGCAGCTTGGAGGGGGGGGTCTATCAGCCCCAGCATTTT.

This rearrangement joins TRBV20-1 to TRBJ1-1, with D possibly matching TRBD1 (6 bases). CDR1 and CDR2 (germline): DFQATT, SNEGSKA (reference sequence). This CDR3 is built from 14 residues. V lost 3 bases and J 1 base, leaving 12 bases between the germline ends. The CDR3 loop reads CSASKTGKNTEAFF. CDR3 DNA sequence: TGCAGTGCTAGTAAAACAGGGAAGAACACTGAAGCTTTCTTT.

The chain links TRBV4-1 to TRBJ1-3; D possibly corresponds to TRBD1 (5 bases). This CDR3 region has 15 residues. The germline V gene has CDR1 MGHRA and CDR2 YSYEKL. V lost 0 bases to trimming and J lost 1 base, with 7 bases between them. This chain's CDR3 is CASSQEGVSGNTIYF. The DNA for the CDR3 is TGCGCCAGCAGCCAAGAAGGGGTTTCTGGAAACACCATATATTTT.

The chain couples TRBV12-3 or TRBV12-4 to TRBJ1-3; D not resolved. This CDR3 is 12 amino acids long. The V end lost 11 bases, the J end lost 0 bases, and 8 bases lay between the germline ends. CDR3 nucleotides: TGTGCCCATAGCGCCTCTGGAAACACCATATATTTT. This sequence encodes CAHSASGNTIYF.

The V gene is TRBV19, the J gene TRBJ2-3; 10 bases fit TRBD1. V was clipped by 8 bases and J by 2 bases; unmatched bases: 4. This CDR3 contains 14 residues. The germline gives CDR1 LNHDA, CDR2 SQIVND (reference sequence). In DNA form, the CDR3 reads TGTGCCAGTTCCGGGACAGGGGTCACAGATACGCAGTATTTT. Encoded protein: CASSGTGVTDTQYF.

The rearrangement uses TRBV18 and TRBJ2-3; TRBD2 matches at 7 bases. The germline V gene has CDR1 KGHSH and CDR2 LQKENI. The J segment lost 2 bases and the V segment lost 3 bases, leaving 5 bases of the junction unmatched. The CDR3 runs 15 residues. The CDR3 here is CASSPQAGVTDTQYF. DNA for the CDR3: TGTGCCAGCTCACCTCAGGCGGGGGTCACAGATACGCAGTATTTT. Full variable domain (remainder filled in from reference TRBV18 and TRBJ2-3): NAGVMQNPRHLVRRRGQEARLRCSPMKGHSHVYWYRQLPEEGLKFMVYLQKENIIDESGMPKERFSAEFPKEGPSILRIQQVVRGDSAAYFCASSPQAGVTDTQYFGPGTRLTVL.